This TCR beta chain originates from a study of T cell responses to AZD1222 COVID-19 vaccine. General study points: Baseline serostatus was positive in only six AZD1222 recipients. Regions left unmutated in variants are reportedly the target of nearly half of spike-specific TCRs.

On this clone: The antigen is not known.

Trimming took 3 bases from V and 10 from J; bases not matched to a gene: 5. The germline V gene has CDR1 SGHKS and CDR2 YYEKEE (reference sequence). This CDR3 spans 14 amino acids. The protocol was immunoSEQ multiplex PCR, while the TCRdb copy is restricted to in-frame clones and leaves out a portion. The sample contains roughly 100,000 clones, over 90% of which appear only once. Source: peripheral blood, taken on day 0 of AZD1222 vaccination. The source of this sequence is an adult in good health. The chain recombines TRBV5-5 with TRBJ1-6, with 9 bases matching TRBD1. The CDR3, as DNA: TGTGCCAGCAGCTGGGACAGGGCGAACTCACCCCTCCACTTT. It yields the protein CASSWDRANSPLHF.